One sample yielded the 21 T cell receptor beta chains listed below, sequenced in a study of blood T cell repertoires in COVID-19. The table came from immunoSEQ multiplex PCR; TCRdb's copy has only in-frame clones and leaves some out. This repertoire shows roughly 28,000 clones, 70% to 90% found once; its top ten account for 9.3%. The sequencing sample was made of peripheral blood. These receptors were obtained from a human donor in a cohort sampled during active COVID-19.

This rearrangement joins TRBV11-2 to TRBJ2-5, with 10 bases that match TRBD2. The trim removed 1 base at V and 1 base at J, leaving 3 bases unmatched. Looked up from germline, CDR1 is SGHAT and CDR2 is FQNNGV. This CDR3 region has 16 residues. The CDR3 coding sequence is TGTGCCAGCAGCTTAGTTCTAGCGGGGGCCCAAGAGACCCAGTACTTC. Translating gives CASSLVLAGAQETQYF.

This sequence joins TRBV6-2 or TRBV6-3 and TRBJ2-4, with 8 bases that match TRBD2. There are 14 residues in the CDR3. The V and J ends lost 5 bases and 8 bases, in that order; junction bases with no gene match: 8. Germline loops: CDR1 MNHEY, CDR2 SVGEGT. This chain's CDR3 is CASSTPGGPDIQYF. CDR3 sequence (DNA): TGTGCCAGCAGTACTCCGGGGGGGCCGGACATTCAGTACTTC.

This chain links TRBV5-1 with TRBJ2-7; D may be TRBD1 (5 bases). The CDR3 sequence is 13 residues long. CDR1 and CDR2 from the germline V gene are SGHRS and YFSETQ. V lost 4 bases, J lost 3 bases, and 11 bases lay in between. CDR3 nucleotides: TGCGCCAGCAGCATGGGGCAGGGCTACGAGCAGTACTTC. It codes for CASSMGQGYEQYF.

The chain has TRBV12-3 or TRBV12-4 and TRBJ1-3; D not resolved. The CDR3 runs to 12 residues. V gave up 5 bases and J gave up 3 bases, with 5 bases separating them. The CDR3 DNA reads TGTGCCAGCAGTATCTTTGGAAACACCATATATTTT. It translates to CASSIFGNTIYF.

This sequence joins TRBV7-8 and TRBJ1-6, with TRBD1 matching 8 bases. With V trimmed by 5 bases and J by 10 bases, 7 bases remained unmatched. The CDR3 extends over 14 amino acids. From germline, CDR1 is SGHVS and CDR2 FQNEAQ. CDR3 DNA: TGTGCCAGCAGCCGAGGACAGGGTCGATCACCCCTCCACTTT. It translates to CASSRGQGRSPLHF.

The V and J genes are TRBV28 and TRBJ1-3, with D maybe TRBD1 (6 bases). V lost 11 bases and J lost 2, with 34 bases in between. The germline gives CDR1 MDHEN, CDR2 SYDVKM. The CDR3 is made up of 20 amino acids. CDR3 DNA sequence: TGTGCCCGGGGGGCCCGAACCGGGAACCACTGGGGGGGTCCTGGAAACACCATATATTTT. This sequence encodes CARGARTGNHWGGPGNTIYF.

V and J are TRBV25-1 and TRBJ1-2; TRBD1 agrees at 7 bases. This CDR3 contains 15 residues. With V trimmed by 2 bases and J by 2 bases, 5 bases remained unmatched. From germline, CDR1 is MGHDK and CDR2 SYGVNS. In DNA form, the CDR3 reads TGTGCCAGCAGTGAACCGGGACAGTCAAACTATGGCTACACCTTC. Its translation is CASSEPGQSNYGYTF.

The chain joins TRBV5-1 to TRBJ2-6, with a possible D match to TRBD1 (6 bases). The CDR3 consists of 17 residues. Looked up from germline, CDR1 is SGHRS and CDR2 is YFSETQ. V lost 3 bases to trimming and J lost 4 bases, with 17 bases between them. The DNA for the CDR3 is TGCGCCAGCAGCTGGTCTGCCAGGGGTGCAGGGGCCAACGTCCTGACTTTC. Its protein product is CASSWSARGAGANVLTF. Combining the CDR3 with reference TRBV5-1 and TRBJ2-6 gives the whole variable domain KAGVTQTPRYLIKTRGQQVTLSCSPISGHRSVSWYQQTPGQGLQFLFEYFSETQRNKGNFPGRFSGRQFSNSRSEMNVSTLELGDSALYLCASSWSARGAGANVLTFGAGSRLTVL.

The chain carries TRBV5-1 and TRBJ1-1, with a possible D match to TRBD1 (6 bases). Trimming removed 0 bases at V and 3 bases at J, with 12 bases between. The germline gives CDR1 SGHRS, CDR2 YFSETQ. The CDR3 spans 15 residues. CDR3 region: CASSLEPGADTEAFF. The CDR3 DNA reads TGCGCCAGCAGCTTGGAACCAGGGGCGGACACTGAAGCTTTCTTT.

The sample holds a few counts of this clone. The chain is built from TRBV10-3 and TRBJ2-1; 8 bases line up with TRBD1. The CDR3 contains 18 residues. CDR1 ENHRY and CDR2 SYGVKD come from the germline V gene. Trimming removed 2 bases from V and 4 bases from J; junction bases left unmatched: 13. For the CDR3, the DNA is TGTGCCATCAGTGAGCCGTCGGGTCGGGACAGGATATACAATGAGCAGTTCTTC. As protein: CAISEPSGRDRIYNEQFF.

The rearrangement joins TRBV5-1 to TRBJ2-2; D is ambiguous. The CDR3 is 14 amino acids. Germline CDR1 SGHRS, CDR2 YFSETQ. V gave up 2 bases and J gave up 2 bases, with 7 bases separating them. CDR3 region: CASSFTRNTGELFF. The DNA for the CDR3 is TGCGCCAGCAGCTTCACTCGAAACACCGGGGAGCTGTTTTTT.

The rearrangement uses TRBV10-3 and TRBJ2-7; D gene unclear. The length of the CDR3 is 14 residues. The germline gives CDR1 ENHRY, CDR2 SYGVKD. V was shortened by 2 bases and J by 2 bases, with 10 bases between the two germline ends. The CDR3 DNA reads TGTGCCATCAGTGAGGAGGTTACGACCTACGAGCAGTACTTC. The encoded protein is CAISEEVTTYEQYF.

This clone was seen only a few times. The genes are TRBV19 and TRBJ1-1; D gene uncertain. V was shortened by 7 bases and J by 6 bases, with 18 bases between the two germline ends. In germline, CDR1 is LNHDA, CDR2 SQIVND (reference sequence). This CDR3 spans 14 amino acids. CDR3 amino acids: CASTVDFSISEAFF. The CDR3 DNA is TGTGCCAGTACCGTCGACTTTTCCATCTCTGAAGCTTTCTTT.

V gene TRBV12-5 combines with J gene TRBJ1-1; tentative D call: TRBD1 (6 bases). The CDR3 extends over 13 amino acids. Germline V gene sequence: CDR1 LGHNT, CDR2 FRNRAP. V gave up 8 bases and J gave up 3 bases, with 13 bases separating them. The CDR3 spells CASRGAGDTEAFF. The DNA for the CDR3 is TGTGCTAGTCGGGGGGCAGGGGACACTGAAGCTTTCTTT.

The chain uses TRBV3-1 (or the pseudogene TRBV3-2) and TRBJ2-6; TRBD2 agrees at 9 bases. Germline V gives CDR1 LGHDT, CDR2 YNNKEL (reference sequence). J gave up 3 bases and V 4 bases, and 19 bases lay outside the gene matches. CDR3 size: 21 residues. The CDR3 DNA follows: TGTGCCAGCAGCCTCTCTCTCGGCGGGGGGGCCATTATGTTTGGGGCCAACGTCCTGACTTTC. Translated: CASSLSLGGGAIMFGANVLTF.

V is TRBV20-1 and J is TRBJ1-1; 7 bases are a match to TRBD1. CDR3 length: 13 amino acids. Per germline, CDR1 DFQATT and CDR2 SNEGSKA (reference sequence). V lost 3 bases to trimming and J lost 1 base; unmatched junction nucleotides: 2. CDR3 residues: CSASEGANTEAFF. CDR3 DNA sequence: TGCAGTGCTAGTGAGGGGGCGAACACTGAAGCTTTCTTT.

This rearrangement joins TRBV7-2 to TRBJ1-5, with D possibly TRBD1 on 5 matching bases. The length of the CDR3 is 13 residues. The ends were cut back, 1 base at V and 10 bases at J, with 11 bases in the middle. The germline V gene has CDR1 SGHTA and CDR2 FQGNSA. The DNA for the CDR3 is TGTGCCAGCAGCTTAGAGACAGCCATTCCCCAGCATTTT. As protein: CASSLETAIPQHF.

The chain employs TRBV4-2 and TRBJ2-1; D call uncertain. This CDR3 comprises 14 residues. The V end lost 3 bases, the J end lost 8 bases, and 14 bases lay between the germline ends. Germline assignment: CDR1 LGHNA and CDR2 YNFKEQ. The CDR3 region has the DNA TGTGCCAGCAGCCAGGGCCCCGAACCGGATGAGCAGTTCTTC. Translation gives CASSQGPEPDEQFF.

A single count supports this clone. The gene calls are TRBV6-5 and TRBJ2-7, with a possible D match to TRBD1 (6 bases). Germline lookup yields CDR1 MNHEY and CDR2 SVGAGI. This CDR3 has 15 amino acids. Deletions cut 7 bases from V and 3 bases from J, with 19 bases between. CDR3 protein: CASKTGTPPNYEQYF. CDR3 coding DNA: TGTGCCAGCAAAACCGGGACACCCCCCAACTACGAGCAGTACTTC.

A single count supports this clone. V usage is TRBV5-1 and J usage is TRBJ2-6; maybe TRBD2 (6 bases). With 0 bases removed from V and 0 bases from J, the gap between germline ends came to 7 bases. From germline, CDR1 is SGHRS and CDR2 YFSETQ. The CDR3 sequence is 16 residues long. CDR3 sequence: CASSLDGSSGANVLTF. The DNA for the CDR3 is TGCGCCAGCAGCTTGGACGGGAGCTCTGGGGCCAACGTCCTGACTTTC. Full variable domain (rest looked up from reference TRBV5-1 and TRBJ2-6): KAGVTQTPRYLIKTRGQQVTLSCSPISGHRSVSWYQQTPGQGLQFLFEYFSETQRNKGNFPGRFSGRQFSNSRSEMNVSTLELGDSALYLCASSLDGSSGANVLTFGAGSRLTVL.

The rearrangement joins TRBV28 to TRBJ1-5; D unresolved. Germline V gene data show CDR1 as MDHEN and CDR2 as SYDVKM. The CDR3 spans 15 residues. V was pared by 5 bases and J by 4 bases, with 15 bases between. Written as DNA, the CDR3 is TGTGCCAGCAGTCCCGAACGAGGGTTAAATCAGCCCCAGCATTTT. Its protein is CASSPERGLNQPQHF.